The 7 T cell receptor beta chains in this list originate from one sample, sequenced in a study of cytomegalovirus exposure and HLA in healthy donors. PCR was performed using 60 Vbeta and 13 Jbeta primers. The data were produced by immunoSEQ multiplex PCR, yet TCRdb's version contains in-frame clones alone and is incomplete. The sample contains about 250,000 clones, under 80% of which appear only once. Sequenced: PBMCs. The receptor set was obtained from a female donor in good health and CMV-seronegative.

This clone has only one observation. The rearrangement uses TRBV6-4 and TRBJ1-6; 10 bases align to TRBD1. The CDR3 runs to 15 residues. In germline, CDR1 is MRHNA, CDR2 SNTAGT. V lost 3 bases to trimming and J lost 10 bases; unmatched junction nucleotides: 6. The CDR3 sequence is CASSDGTGAKSPLHF. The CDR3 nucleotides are TGTGCCAGCAGTGATGGGACAGGGGCAAAATCACCCCTCCACTTT.

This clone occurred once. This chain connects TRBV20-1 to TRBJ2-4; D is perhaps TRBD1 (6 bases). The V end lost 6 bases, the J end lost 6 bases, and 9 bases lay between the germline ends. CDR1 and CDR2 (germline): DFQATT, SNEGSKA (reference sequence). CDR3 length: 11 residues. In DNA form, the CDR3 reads TGCAGTGCAACGGACAGAAACATTCAGTACTTC. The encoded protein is CSATDRNIQYF.

The CDR3 region is CASSSQTSGRTEQFF. The CDR3, as DNA: TGTGCCAGCAGTTCACAGACTAGCGGGAGGACTGAGCAGTTCTTC. The chain uses TRBV28 and TRBJ2-1; 13 nucleotides agree with TRBD2. Germline V gene lookup returns CDR1 MDHEN and CDR2 SYDVKM. The CDR3 consists of 15 residues. The ends lost 4 bases at V and 9 bases at J; junction bases unmatched: 6. Drawing the rest from reference TRBV28 and TRBJ2-1, the complete variable domain is DVKVTQSSRYLVKRTGEKVFLECVQDMDHENMFWYRQDPGLGLRLIYFSYDVKMKEKGDIPEGYSVSREKKERFSLILESASTNQTSMYLCASSSQTSGRTEQFFGPGTRLTVL.

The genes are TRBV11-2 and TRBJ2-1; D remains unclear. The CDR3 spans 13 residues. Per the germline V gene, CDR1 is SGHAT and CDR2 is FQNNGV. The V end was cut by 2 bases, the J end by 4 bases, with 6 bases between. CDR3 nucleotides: TGTGCCAGCAGCTTAACAGCTTACAATGAGCAGTTCTTC. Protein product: CASSLTAYNEQFF.

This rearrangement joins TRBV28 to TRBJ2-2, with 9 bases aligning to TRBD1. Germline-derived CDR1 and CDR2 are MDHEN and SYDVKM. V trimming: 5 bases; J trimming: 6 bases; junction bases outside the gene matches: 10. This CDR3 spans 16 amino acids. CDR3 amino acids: CASSAPGQGQAGELFF. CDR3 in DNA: TGTGCCAGCAGTGCGCCGGGACAGGGACAGGCCGGGGAGCTGTTTTTT.

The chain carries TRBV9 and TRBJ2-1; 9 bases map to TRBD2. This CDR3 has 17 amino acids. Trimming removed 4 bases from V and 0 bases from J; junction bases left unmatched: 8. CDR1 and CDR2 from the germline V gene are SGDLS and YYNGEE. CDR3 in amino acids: CASSSQIAGDSYNEQFF. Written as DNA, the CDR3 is TGTGCCAGCAGCTCCCAAATAGCGGGAGACTCCTACAATGAGCAGTTCTTC.

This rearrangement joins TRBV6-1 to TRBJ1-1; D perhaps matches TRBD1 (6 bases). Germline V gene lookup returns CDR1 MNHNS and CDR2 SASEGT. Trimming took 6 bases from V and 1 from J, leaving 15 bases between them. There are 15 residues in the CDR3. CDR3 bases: TGTGCCAGCAGGGCCCCGGACAGACCGAACACTGAAGCTTTCTTT. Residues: CASRAPDRPNTEAFF.